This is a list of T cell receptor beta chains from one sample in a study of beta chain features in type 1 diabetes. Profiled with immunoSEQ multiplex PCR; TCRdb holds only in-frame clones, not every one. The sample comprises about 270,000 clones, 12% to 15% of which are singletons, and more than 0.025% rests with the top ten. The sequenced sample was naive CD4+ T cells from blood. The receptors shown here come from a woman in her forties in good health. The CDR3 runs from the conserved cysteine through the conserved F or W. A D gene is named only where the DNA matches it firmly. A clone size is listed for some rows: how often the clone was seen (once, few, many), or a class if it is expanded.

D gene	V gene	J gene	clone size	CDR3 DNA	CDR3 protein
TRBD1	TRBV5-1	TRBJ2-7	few	TGCGCCAGCTCCCCGGGACAGGGGGTCCAAGAGCAGTACTTC	CASSPGQGVQEQYF
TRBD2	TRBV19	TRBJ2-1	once	TGTGCCACTAGGGTGGCTAGCGGGGGGAACTACAATGAGCAGTTCTTC	CATRVASGGNYNEQFF
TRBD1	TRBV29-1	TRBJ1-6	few	TGCAGCGTCTGGACAGGGGGCGCCGATTCACCCCTCCACTTT	CSVWTGGADSPLHF
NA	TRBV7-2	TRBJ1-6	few	TGTGCCAGCAGCTTACGGGCCAACCCTCAGGGCCGATATAATTCACCCCTCCACTTT	CASSLRANPQGRYNSPLHF
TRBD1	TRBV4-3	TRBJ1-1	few	TGCGCCAGCAGCCAATACAGGGGGCCGAACACTGAAGCTTTCTTT	CASSQYRGPNTEAFF
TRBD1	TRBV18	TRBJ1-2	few	TGTGCCAGCTCACCACCCGTTGGACAGGGGGGGGATGGCTACACCTTC	CASSPPVGQGGDGYTF
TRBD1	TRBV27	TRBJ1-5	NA	TGTGCCACCAAACGATACACAGGGGGTGATAGCAATCAGCCCCAGCATTTT	CATKRYTGGDSNQPQHF
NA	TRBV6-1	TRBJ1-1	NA	TGTGCCAGCAGCCCCTCGGCAGGGGAGGCTTTCTTT	CASSPSAGEAFF
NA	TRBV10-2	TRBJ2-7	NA	TGCGCCAGCAGACAGGGAGGGGCCTACGAGCAGTACTTC	CASRQGGAYEQYF
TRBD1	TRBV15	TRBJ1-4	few	TGTGCCACCAGCAGAGGGGTCACACAGGGGCGAGCTGTTTTTTTT	CATSRGVTQGRAVFF
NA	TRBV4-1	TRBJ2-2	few	TGCGCCAGCAGCCAAGAAGGCACAGGGCTGAACGGGGAGCTGTTTTTT	CASSQEGTGLNGELFF
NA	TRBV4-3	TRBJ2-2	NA	TGCGCCAGCAGCCAAGTTTCAGGGTCTGCCGGGGAGCTGTTTTTT	CASSQVSGSAGELFF
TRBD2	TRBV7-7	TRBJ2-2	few	TGTGCTAGCAGCTCCGGGACTAGCGGGGGCACCGGGGAGCTGTTTTTT	CASSSGTSGGTGELFF
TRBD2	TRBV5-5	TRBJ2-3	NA	TGTGCCAGCAGCTTGGGAGGCGGGGGACGCACAGATACGCAGTATTTT	CASSLGGGGRTDTQYF
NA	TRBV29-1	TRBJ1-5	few	TGCAGCGTTTTACAGGGTAATCAGCCCCAGCATTTT	CSVLQGNQPQHF
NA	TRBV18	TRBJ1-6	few	TGTGCCAGCTCCCCCGCGTCGGATTCACCCCTCCACTTT	CASSPASDSPLHF
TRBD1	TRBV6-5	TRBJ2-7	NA	TGTGCCAGCCGGGACAGGGGGTTCTCCTACGAGCAGTACTTC	CASRDRGFSYEQYF
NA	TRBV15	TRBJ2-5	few	TGTGCCACCAGCAGAGGAGGGATAGGTGTCCAAGAGACCCAGTACTTC	CATSRGGIGVQETQYF
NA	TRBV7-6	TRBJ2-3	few	TGTGCCAGCAGCTTAATTGGCCGTGCGGGTACGCAGTATTTT	CASSLIGRAGTQYF
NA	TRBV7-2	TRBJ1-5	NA	TGTGCCAGCAGCTTGTATGCTACAGGTAGCAATCAGCCCCAGCATTTT	CASSLYATGSNQPQHF
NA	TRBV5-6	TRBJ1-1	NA	TGTGCCAGCAGCCCCCCCTGGGACACTAACACTGAAGCTTTCTTT	CASSPPWDTNTEAFF
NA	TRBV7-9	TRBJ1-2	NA	TGTGCCAGCAGCTTAGTCGAAGACGGAGGAGGCTACACCTTC	CASSLVEDGGGYTF
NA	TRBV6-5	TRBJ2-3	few	TGTGCCAGCAGTTCCTACACAGATACGCAGTATTTT	CASSSYTDTQYF
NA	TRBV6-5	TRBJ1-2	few	TGTGCCAGCAGTTACTCGTGGGGGGGAACCAACTATGGCTACACCTTC	CASSYSWGGTNYGYTF
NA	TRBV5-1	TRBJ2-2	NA	TGCGCCAGCAAACAGAATCCGAACACCGGGGAGCTGTTTTTT	CASKQNPNTGELFF
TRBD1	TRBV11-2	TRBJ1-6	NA	TGTGCCAGCAGCGCCTTGACAGGGACTCGTTCACCCCTCCACTTT	CASSALTGTRSPLHF
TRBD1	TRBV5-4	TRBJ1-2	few	TGTGCCAGCAGCCCCTCCGGGCAGGGGGCGCGATCCTATGGCTACACCTTC	CASSPSGQGARSYGYTF
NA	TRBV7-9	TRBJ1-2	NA	TGTGCCAGCAGCGTAGATTGGGAGGGCCCAGGGTTCTTC	CASSVDWEGPGFF
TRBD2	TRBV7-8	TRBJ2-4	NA	TGTGCCAGCAGCTTGAGCGGGGGGGCCTTTACCAAAAACATTCAGTACTTC	CASSLSGGAFTKNIQYF
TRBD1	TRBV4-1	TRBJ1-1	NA	TGCGCCAGCAGCCCGGGACAGGGACCGAACACTGAAGCTTTCTTT	CASSPGQGPNTEAFF
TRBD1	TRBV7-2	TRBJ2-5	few	TGTGCCAGCAGCCCCGGACAGGGAAAAGAGACCCAGTACTTC	CASSPGQGKETQYF
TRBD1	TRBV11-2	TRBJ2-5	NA	TGTGCCAGCAGCTTGGTCCCGACAGGGGTCCAAGAGACCCAGTACTTC	CASSLVPTGVQETQYF
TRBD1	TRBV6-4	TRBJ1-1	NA	TGTGCCAGCAGTGACGGGACAGCGGCACATGAGGAGGCTTTCTTT	CASSDGTAAHEEAFF
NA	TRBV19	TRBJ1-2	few	TGTGCCAGTAGCTTCCTTGGGGCTGCCTATGGCTACACCTTC	CASSFLGAAYGYTF
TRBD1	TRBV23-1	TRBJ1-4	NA	TGCGCCAGCAGTCAATGGTACAGGGGATTTGAAAAACTGTTTTTT	CASSQWYRGFEKLFF
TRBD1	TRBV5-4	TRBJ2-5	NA	TGTGCCAGCAGCTTTGGGGAGACAGGGGCGGAGACCCAGTACTTC	CASSFGETGAETQYF
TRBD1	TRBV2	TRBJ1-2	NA	TGTGCCAGCAGCCGTTCCGGGACAGGATACGGCTACACCTTC	CASSRSGTGYGYTF
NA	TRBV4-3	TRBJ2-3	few	TGCGCCAGCAGCCGGACAGCAGATACGCAGTATTTT	CASSRTADTQYF
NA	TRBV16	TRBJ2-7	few	TGTGCCAGCAGCCGGGAGGACTCTCAGCCTAAAGAGCAGTACTTC	CASSREDSQPKEQYF
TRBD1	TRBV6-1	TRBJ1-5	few	TGTGCCAGCAGTGATCTAGGGAGGACAGGGAGCAATCAGCCCCAGCATTTT	CASSDLGRTGSNQPQHF
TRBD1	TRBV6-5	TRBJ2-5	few	TGTGCCAGCAATGAGGGACAGGGCTGGGAGACCCAGTACTTC	CASNEGQGWETQYF